A single sample is the source of the 17 T cell receptor beta chains below, sequenced in a study of identical twins. One entry per CDR3 protein results from TCRdb running MiXCR on the 5' RACE reads. The sample includes hundreds of thousands of distinct CDR3 sequences, around 5.7% seen only once; the top ten take roughly 1.8%. Sequenced input: naive T cells sorted from blood. All receptors derive from a man between 18 and 35 years old in good health.

The V gene is TRBV3-1, the J gene TRBJ2-6; either TRBD1 or TRBD2 may supply D (5 bases each). The CDR3 runs 16 residues. CDR1 LGHDT and CDR2 YNNKEL come from the germline V gene (reference sequence). With 1 base removed from V and 1 base from J, the gap between germline ends came to 8 bases. CDR3 nucleotides: TGTGCCAGCAGCCAAGCTGGGGGTTCTGGGGCCAACGTCCTGACTTTC. This codes for CASSQAGGSGANVLTF.

This rearrangement joins TRBV4-1 to TRBJ2-7, with D perhaps TRBD2 (6 bases). V shed 4 bases and J shed 2 bases, with 15 bases lying between them. CDR1 is MGHRA, CDR2 YSYEKL, per germline. The CDR3 is made up of 15 amino acids. The CDR3 loop reads CASSPEPGDAYEQYV. The DNA of the CDR3 is TGCGCCAGCAGCCCCGAACCGGGAGACGCCTACGAGCAGTACGTC.

Notes on this clonotype: This may arise from a read error, as a much more abundant clone is one base away. This sequence joins TRBV5-1 and TRBJ2-2; D call uncertain. This CDR3 contains 16 residues. CDR1 and CDR2 (germline): SGHRS, YFSETQ. Here the CDR3 reads CACSRKTKFPTGELFF. CDR3 coding DNA: TGCGCCTGCAGCCGAAAGACGAAATTCCCCACCGGGGAGCTGTTTTTT.

This clonotype was recorded many times. The J gene is TRBJ2-2, the V gene TRBV20-1; the D call may be TRBD1 or TRBD2 (6 bases each). Trimming removed 2 bases at V and 0 bases at J, with 13 bases between. CDR1 is DFQATT and CDR2 is SNEGSKA in the germline V gene (reference sequence). CDR3 length equals 16 residues. The CDR3 region is CSARPRGTTNTGELFF. CDR3 nucleotides: TGCAGTGCTAGACCCCGGGGGACAACGAACACCGGGGAGCTGTTTTTT.

The chain joins TRBV5-1 to TRBJ1-2; 9 bases map to TRBD1. There are 15 residues in the CDR3. The V gene's germline CDR1 is SGHRS and CDR2 YFSETQ. J was trimmed by 4 bases and V by 1 base; bases with no gene match: 5. CDR3 in amino acids: CASSLIGTGIYGYTF. Written as DNA, the CDR3 is TGCGCCAGCAGCTTGATCGGGACAGGGATCTATGGCTACACCTTC.

This clonotype was detected many times. The CDR3 loop is CASSPRPGQAYNEQFF. DNA for the CDR3: TGTGCCAGCAGCCCTCGACCGGGACAGGCCTACAATGAGCAGTTCTTC. The chain carries TRBV4-2 and TRBJ2-1; 8 nucleotides agree with TRBD1. The CDR3 runs to 16 residues. The germline V gene encodes CDR1 LGHNA and CDR2 YNFKEQ. The V gene end was trimmed by 4 bases and the J gene end by 2 bases; junction bases not matched to a gene: 7.

This clonotype was detected a few times. The chain combines TRBV2 with TRBJ1-3; D perhaps matches TRBD1 (5 bases). V lost 6 bases and J 0 bases, leaving 18 bases between the germline ends. This CDR3 comprises 17 residues. Looked up from germline, CDR1 is SNHLY and CDR2 is FYNNEI. The chain's CDR3 is CASRSPSGRISGNTIYF. In DNA, the CDR3 is TGTGCCAGCAGGTCGCCCTCGGGGCGGATCTCTGGAAACACCATATATTTT.

This clonotype was recorded many times. V and J are TRBV12-3 or TRBV12-4 and TRBJ2-2, with TRBD2 matching 8 bases. The length of the CDR3 is 15 residues. V lost 5 bases, J lost 5 bases, and 7 bases stayed unmatched. The CDR3 nucleotides read TGTGCCAGCAGTCGGGGGGGATCCATTACCGGGGAGCTGTTTTTT. Translating gives CASSRGGSITGELFF.

This clonotype was seen ten or more times. This rearrangement joins TRBV25-1 to TRBJ1-5; possible D gene TRBD1, 5 bases. The germline V gene encodes CDR1 MGHDK and CDR2 SYGVNS. The CDR3 contains 13 residues. V lost 1 base and J lost 4, with 5 bases in between. For the CDR3, the DNA is TGTGCCAGCAGTGAATGGGGGAATCAGCCCCAGCATTTT. Translating gives CASSEWGNQPQHF. The full variable domain, completed using reference TRBV25-1 and TRBJ1-5, is EADIYQTPRYLVIGTGKKITLECSQTMGHDKMYWYQQDPGMELHLIHYSYGVNSTEKGDLSSESTVSRIRTEHFPLTLESARPSHTSQYLCASSEWGNQPQHFGDGTRLSIL.

This clonotype was recorded at least ten times. V is TRBV29-1 and J is TRBJ2-7, with TRBD1 matching 10 bases. Germline V gives CDR1 SQVTM, CDR2 ANQGSEA. The CDR3 has 16 residues. Unmatched junction bases numbered 8, after V lost 0 bases and J lost 3 bases. Here the CDR3 reads CSVEDRVGQGGYEQYF. In DNA form, the CDR3 reads TGCAGCGTTGAAGATCGAGTAGGACAGGGGGGCTACGAGCAGTACTTC.

In DNA, the CDR3 is TGTGCCAGTAGTATCTTTGGAGGGGGCACGATAGAGACCCAGTACTTC. It is translated as CASSIFGGGTIETQYF. The V gene is TRBV19, the J gene TRBJ2-5; D perhaps matches TRBD1 (7 bases). This CDR3 comprises 16 residues. Germline loops: CDR1 LNHDA, CDR2 SQIVND (reference sequence). V was cut by 3 bases and J by 4 bases, with 18 bases left in between.

This clonotype was picked up a small number of times. The V and J genes are TRBV6-1 and TRBJ2-1, with 7 bases fitting TRBD2. This CDR3 spans 17 amino acids. Trimming took 6 bases from V and 1 from J; bases not matched to a gene: 12. Per germline, CDR1 MNHNS and CDR2 SASEGT. CDR3 sequence: CASSSPREGRSYNEQFF. CDR3 DNA sequence: TGTGCCAGCAGCTCCCCAAGGGAGGGCCGGTCCTACAATGAGCAGTTCTTC.

This clonotype was detected many times. CDR3 protein: CATSETGREVKETQYF. The CDR3 nucleotides are TGTGCCACCAGCGAGACTGGTCGTGAGGTGAAGGAGACCCAGTACTTC. The V call is TRBV15, the J call TRBJ2-5; D is unclear. V was clipped by 5 bases and J by 5 bases, with 21 bases between them. The germline V gene has CDR1 LNHNV and CDR2 YYDKDF (reference sequence). The CDR3 length is 16 residues.

This sequence joins TRBV4-3 and TRBJ2-5, with D unclear. Germline V lookup: CDR1 LGHNA, CDR2 YSLEER. The CDR3 extends over 15 amino acids. V dropped 0 bases and J dropped 1 base, with 9 bases sitting between them. The CDR3 DNA reads TGCGCCAGCAGCCAAGACCGCCTACCCCAAGAGACCCAGTACTTC. Encoded protein: CASSQDRLPQETQYF.

This clonotype was observed at least ten times. The chain recombines TRBV5-1 with TRBJ2-3; 14 nucleotides agree with TRBD2. The CDR3 totals 21 residues. After removal of 1 base from V and 5 bases from J, the junction contained 18 bases not matched to a gene. Germline V gene lookup returns CDR1 SGHRS and CDR2 YFSETQ. Here the CDR3 reads CASSLYGATSGRAGKEDTQYF. The CDR3 DNA sequence: TGCGCCAGCAGCTTGTACGGAGCGACTAGCGGGAGGGCGGGAAAAGAAGATACGCAGTATTTT.

This clonotype has just a few counts. The rearrangement joins TRBV6-5 to TRBJ2-5, with 8 bases aligning to TRBD1. The V and J ends lost 5 bases and 5 bases, in that order; junction bases with no gene match: 10. CDR3 length: 15 residues. CDR1 and CDR2 (germline): MNHEY, SVGAGI. CDR3 loop: CASSHGQGRWETQYF. The CDR3, as DNA: TGTGCCAGCAGTCACGGACAGGGACGGTGGGAGACCCAGTACTTC.

This clonotype was seen many times. The chain employs TRBV7-2 and TRBJ2-7, with D unclear. Trimming took 5 bases from V and 0 from J, leaving 8 bases between them. CDR3 length: 13 residues. Germline-derived CDR1 and CDR2 are SGHTA and FQGNSA. The DNA for the CDR3 is TGTGCCAGCAGCCTCGATCCCTCCTACGAGCAGTACTTC. Translating it yields CASSLDPSYEQYF.